A selection of T cell receptor beta chains follows, all from one sample in a study of blood T cell repertoires in COVID-19. Profiled with immunoSEQ multiplex PCR; TCRdb holds only in-frame clones, not every one. The data contain about 300,000 clones, around 90% of them singletons. The sample taken for sequencing was PBMCs or T cells enriched from blood (not recorded which). These receptors were collected from a woman between 18 and 29 years old with acute COVID-19. Both conserved end residues are part of each CDR3. Each record gives: J gene, V gene, clone size, D gene, CDR3 protein, CDR3 DNA. The D gene is left open where the match is weak. Clone size is given for some rows only: seen once, a few or many times, or a class if the clone is expanded.

j_call: TRBJ2-2
v_call: TRBV29-1
clone_size: .
d_call: .
cdr3_aa: CSGNSAANTGELFF
cdr3_nt: TGCAGCGGTAATAGCGCCGCGAACACCGGGGAGCTGTTTTTT

j_call: TRBJ2-1
v_call: TRBV25-1
clone_size: .
d_call: .
cdr3_aa: CASTLSVGDYNEQFF
cdr3_nt: TGTGCCAGCACGCTTTCGGTTGGAGATTACAATGAGCAGTTCTTC

j_call: TRBJ1-5
v_call: TRBV28
clone_size: .
d_call: .
cdr3_aa: CASSLWQGEGENQPQHF
cdr3_nt: TGTGCCAGCAGTTTATGGCAGGGTGAGGGGGAAAATCAGCCCCAGCATTTT

j_call: TRBJ2-5
v_call: TRBV5-1
clone_size: once
d_call: .
cdr3_aa: CASSLGGGQETQYF
cdr3_nt: TGCGCCAGCAGCTTGGGGGGCGGTCAAGAGACCCAGTACTTC

j_call: TRBJ2-5
v_call: TRBV18
clone_size: .
d_call: TRBD2
cdr3_aa: CASSYGTSLYQETQYF
cdr3_nt: TGTGCCAGCTCATACGGGACTAGCTTGTACCAAGAGACCCAGTACTTC

j_call: TRBJ1-2
v_call: TRBV29-1
clone_size: .
d_call: .
cdr3_aa: CSVQGIENYGYTF
cdr3_nt: TGCAGCGTCCAGGGAATAGAGAACTATGGCTACACCTTC

j_call: TRBJ1-2
v_call: TRBV28
clone_size: .
d_call: .
cdr3_aa: CASSPQGELYGYTF
cdr3_nt: TGTGCCAGCAGTCCACAGGGAGAGCTCTATGGCTACACCTTC

j_call: TRBJ1-5
v_call: TRBV28
clone_size: .
d_call: .
cdr3_aa: CASSPLFSNQPQHF
cdr3_nt: TGTGCCAGCAGTCCCCTATTTAGCAATCAGCCCCAGCATTTT

j_call: TRBJ2-7
v_call: TRBV29-1
clone_size: .
d_call: .
cdr3_aa: CSVAFSSEQYF
cdr3_nt: TGCAGCGTTGCTTTTTCTTCCGAGCAGTACTTC

j_call: TRBJ1-6
v_call: TRBV28
clone_size: many
d_call: .
cdr3_aa: CASSSPTVTEDSPLHF
cdr3_nt: TGTGCCAGCAGCTCCCCTACAGTGACCGAAGATTCACCCCTCCACTTT

j_call: TRBJ2-5
v_call: TRBV18
clone_size: .
d_call: .
cdr3_aa: CASSLPPGETQYF
cdr3_nt: TGTGCCAGCTCCCTCCCCCCGGGGGAGACCCAGTACTTC

j_call: TRBJ1-5
v_call: TRBV20-1
clone_size: .
d_call: .
cdr3_aa: CSASIGTGQWAPQHF
cdr3_nt: TGCAGTGCTAGTATAGGGACTGGCCAATGGGCGCCCCAGCATTTT

j_call: TRBJ2-1
v_call: TRBV24-1
clone_size: .
d_call: TRBD1
cdr3_aa: CATSRQGRDFNEQFF
cdr3_nt: TGTGCCACCAGTCGACAGGGCCGCGATTTCAATGAGCAGTTCTTC

j_call: TRBJ2-7
v_call: TRBV12-3/TRBV12-4
clone_size: .
d_call: .
cdr3_aa: CASSLNSPYEQYF
cdr3_nt: TGTGCCAGCAGTTTGAACAGCCCCTACGAGCAGTACTTC

j_call: TRBJ2-7
v_call: TRBV19
clone_size: .
d_call: .
cdr3_aa: CASGYSGYEQYF
cdr3_nt: TGTGCCAGTGGATACAGCGGCTACGAGCAGTACTTC

j_call: TRBJ2-7
v_call: TRBV28
clone_size: .
d_call: .
cdr3_aa: CASSRGEQYF
cdr3_nt: TGTGCCAGCAGTCGGGGCGAGCAGTACTTC

j_call: TRBJ2-7
v_call: TRBV18
clone_size: .
d_call: TRBD1
cdr3_aa: CASSDRDRTYEQYF
cdr3_nt: TGTGCCAGCTCCGACCGGGACAGGACCTACGAGCAGTACTTC

j_call: TRBJ2-1
v_call: TRBV18
clone_size: .
d_call: TRBD1
cdr3_aa: CASSPPQGAYNEQFF
cdr3_nt: TGTGCCAGCTCACCACCGCAGGGGGCCTACAATGAGCAGTTCTTC

j_call: TRBJ2-1
v_call: TRBV28
clone_size: .
d_call: TRBD2
cdr3_aa: CASSLVTSGSFDEQFF
cdr3_nt: TGTGCCAGCAGTTTAGTTACTAGCGGGAGTTTCGATGAGCAGTTCTTC

j_call: TRBJ2-1
v_call: TRBV19
clone_size: .
d_call: .
cdr3_aa: CASSIGQRNRNEQFF
cdr3_nt: TGTGCCAGTAGTATAGGGCAGCGGAATAGGAATGAGCAGTTCTTC

j_call: TRBJ2-1
v_call: TRBV28
clone_size: .
d_call: .
cdr3_aa: CASIVGGDRRFNEQFF
cdr3_nt: TGTGCCAGCATTGTAGGGGGGGACAGGCGTTTCAATGAGCAGTTCTTC

j_call: TRBJ1-1
v_call: TRBV15
clone_size: .
d_call: .
cdr3_aa: CATSRDRSGTEAFF
cdr3_nt: TGTGCCACCAGCAGAGATCGGTCAGGCACTGAAGCTTTCTTT

j_call: TRBJ2-1
v_call: TRBV6-6
clone_size: .
d_call: .
cdr3_aa: CASSYGGRNEQFF
cdr3_nt: TGTGCCAGCAGTTACGGGGGGAGGAATGAGCAGTTCTTC

j_call: TRBJ1-2
v_call: TRBV5-6
clone_size: .
d_call: .
cdr3_aa: CASSFFSLANYGYTF
cdr3_nt: TGTGCCAGCAGCTTCTTTAGTTTAGCTAACTATGGCTACACCTTC

j_call: TRBJ2-3
v_call: TRBV3-1/TRBV3-2
clone_size: .
d_call: .
cdr3_aa: CASSPNEGTDTQYF
cdr3_nt: TGTGCCAGCAGCCCTAACGAGGGCACAGATACGCAGTATTTT

j_call: TRBJ1-5
v_call: TRBV28
clone_size: .
d_call: .
cdr3_aa: CASSPISGNQPQHF
cdr3_nt: TGTGCCAGCAGCCCGATCAGTGGTAATCAGCCCCAGCATTTT

j_call: TRBJ2-7
v_call: TRBV7-9
clone_size: .
d_call: .
cdr3_aa: CASSSGHLNPYEQYF
cdr3_nt: TGTGCCAGCAGTTCTGGACATTTGAATCCCTACGAGCAGTACTTC

j_call: TRBJ2-7
v_call: TRBV27
clone_size: .
d_call: .
cdr3_aa: CASSSAYEQYF
cdr3_nt: TGTGCCAGCAGTTCAGCCTACGAGCAGTACTTC

j_call: TRBJ1-2
v_call: TRBV10-3
clone_size: .
d_call: .
cdr3_aa: CAISGLEGNGYTF
cdr3_nt: TGTGCCATCAGTGGGTTGGAGGGGAATGGCTACACCTTC

j_call: TRBJ1-1
v_call: TRBV28
clone_size: .
d_call: .
cdr3_aa: CASSLPTVNTEAFF
cdr3_nt: TGTGCCAGCAGTTTACCGACAGTGAACACTGAAGCTTTCTTT

j_call: TRBJ1-6
v_call: TRBV24-1
clone_size: .
d_call: .
cdr3_aa: CATSDTAGTPLHF
cdr3_nt: TGTGCCACCAGTGATACCGCAGGGACACCCCTCCACTTT

j_call: TRBJ1-5
v_call: TRBV28
clone_size: .
d_call: .
cdr3_aa: CASSPLGRAHQPQHF
cdr3_nt: TGTGCCAGCAGCCCCCTTGGCAGGGCACATCAGCCCCAGCATTTT

j_call: TRBJ1-2
v_call: TRBV28
clone_size: .
d_call: .
cdr3_aa: CASSFSSYGYTF
cdr3_nt: TGTGCCAGCAGTTTTTCTAGTTATGGCTACACCTTC

j_call: TRBJ1-2
v_call: TRBV28
clone_size: .
d_call: .
cdr3_aa: CASSLGFSYGYTF
cdr3_nt: TGTGCCAGCAGCTTGGGCTTTTCCTATGGCTACACCTTC

j_call: TRBJ2-6
v_call: TRBV27
clone_size: few
d_call: .
cdr3_aa: CASSFTGSSGANVLTF
cdr3_nt: TGTGCCAGCAGTTTCACAGGGAGCTCTGGGGCCAACGTCCTGACTTTC

j_call: TRBJ1-4
v_call: TRBV19
clone_size: .
d_call: .
cdr3_aa: CASNYRPTNEKLFF
cdr3_nt: TGTGCCAGTAACTACCGTCCAACTAATGAAAAACTGTTTTTT

j_call: TRBJ1-3
v_call: TRBV27
clone_size: .
d_call: TRBD1
cdr3_aa: CASRTDRGPGNTIYF
cdr3_nt: TGTGCCAGCAGGACGGACAGGGGCCCTGGAAACACCATATATTTT

j_call: TRBJ2-7
v_call: TRBV5-1
clone_size: .
d_call: TRBD2
cdr3_aa: CASSATSAAYEQYF
cdr3_nt: TGCGCCAGCAGCGCGACTAGCGCCGCCTACGAGCAGTACTTC

j_call: TRBJ1-5
v_call: TRBV27
clone_size: .
d_call: TRBD1
cdr3_aa: CASSFQGDQPQHF
cdr3_nt: TGTGCCAGCAGTTTTCAGGGGGATCAGCCCCAGCATTTT

j_call: TRBJ1-1
v_call: TRBV18
clone_size: .
d_call: .
cdr3_aa: CASSPGAGDTEAFF
cdr3_nt: TGTGCCAGCTCACCGGGAGCAGGGGACACTGAAGCTTTCTTT

j_call: TRBJ1-2
v_call: TRBV28
clone_size: .
d_call: .
cdr3_aa: CASSRQFYGYTF
cdr3_nt: TGTGCCAGCAGTCGACAGTTCTATGGCTACACCTTC

j_call: TRBJ2-5
v_call: TRBV30
clone_size: .
d_call: .
cdr3_aa: CAWGRGETQYF
cdr3_nt: TGTGCCTGGGGTCGGGGAGAGACCCAGTACTTC

j_call: TRBJ1-1
v_call: TRBV30
clone_size: .
d_call: TRBD1
cdr3_aa: CAGQTGGRNTEAFF
cdr3_nt: TGTGCCGGCCAGACAGGGGGTAGAAACACTGAAGCTTTCTTT

j_call: TRBJ2-5
v_call: TRBV7-9
clone_size: .
d_call: .
cdr3_aa: CASSPRGGFQETQYF
cdr3_nt: TGTGCCAGCAGCCCCCGAGGAGGGTTTCAAGAGACCCAGTACTTC

j_call: TRBJ2-5
v_call: TRBV6-1
clone_size: few
d_call: TRBD2
cdr3_aa: CASSELAGGPETQYF
cdr3_nt: TGTGCCAGCAGTGAACTAGCGGGAGGGCCAGAGACCCAGTACTTC

j_call: TRBJ2-1
v_call: TRBV9
clone_size: .
d_call: TRBD2
cdr3_aa: CASSVAMAGTSGNNEQFF
cdr3_nt: TGTGCCAGCAGCGTAGCTATGGCGGGGACTAGCGGGAACAATGAGCAGTTCTTC

j_call: TRBJ2-5
v_call: TRBV10-2
clone_size: .
d_call: .
cdr3_aa: CASSPSGGLETQYF
cdr3_nt: TGCGCCAGCAGCCCTTCAGGGGGACTGGAGACCCAGTACTTC

j_call: TRBJ2-1
v_call: TRBV28
clone_size: .
d_call: .
cdr3_aa: CASSSVGPGDYNEQFF
cdr3_nt: TGTGCCAGCAGTTCGGTTGGCCCAGGGGACTACAATGAGCAGTTCTTC

j_call: TRBJ2-6
v_call: TRBV28
clone_size: .
d_call: TRBD1
cdr3_aa: CASNRDRRSGANVLTF
cdr3_nt: TGTGCCAGCAATCGGGACAGGCGCTCTGGGGCCAACGTCCTGACTTTC